The clone carrying this TCR beta chain was picked up many times. The antigen is undetermined. The data are from a study of Graves' ophthalmopathy and Graves' hyperthyroidism. Study-level background: No treatment had been given when peripheral blood was collected at initial diagnosis.

Enrollment excluded any patients with other autoimmune diseases, uncontrolled infections, pregnancy or lactation. Diagnosis used clinical symptoms, serum thyroxine, TRAb, thyroid ultrasound and orbital computed tomography. Findings and caveats of the study: Most expanded clonotypes in thyroid above 0.001 frequency also showed up in blood.

RNA transcripts were the source from which TCR beta CDR3 regions were amplified. HTBI primers were used in a first-round RT-PCR, which preceded a second-round multiplex PCR. TCRdb re-called the multiplex PCR reads through MiXCR, storing one row per CDR3 protein. The repertoire has a few hundred thousand distinct CDR3 sequences, about 17% of them found once; the top ten carry approximately 13%. Germline CDR1 is DFQATT and CDR2 is SNEGSKA (reference sequence). The CDR3 consists of 14 residues. V dropped 6 bases and J dropped 3; count of bases not matched to a gene: 10. Sequenced input: peripheral blood. The chain has TRBV20-1 and TRBJ1-1; 7 positions match TRBD1. The clonotype originates from an adult man with Graves' ophthalmopathy. CDR3 bases: TGCAGTGCAAGTGGGGACAGATCCGACACTGAAGCTTTCTTT. Protein: CSASGDRSDTEAFF.